The sequence of this TCR beta chain was determined in a study of blood T cell repertoires in COVID-19. As for the study in general: Some COVID-19 samples were acute and others convalescent; all came from the United States, Italy and Spain.

Using immunoSEQ multiplex PCR, the repertoire was profiled, and TCRdb retains in-frame clones only, with some absent. The sample lists about 320,000 clones, nearly 90% seen once, with around 10% in the top ten. Between the trimmed V and J ends, which lost 5 bases and 8 bases, there was a span of 15 bases. Germline loops: CDR1 MDHEN, CDR2 SYDVKM. The CDR3 is 13 amino acids. Sample: peripheral blood. The chain carries TRBV28 and TRBJ1-1; D remains unclear. This TCR derives from a woman in her 30s with COVID-19, enrolled during active disease. CDR3 coding DNA: TGTGCCAGCAGTAGCGGACCGTTAATCGAAGCTTTCTTT. Protein sequence: CASSSGPLIEAFF.